Presented here are 21 T cell receptor beta chains from one specimen sequenced in a study of blood T cell repertoires in COVID-19 (dated by TCRdb to 2020 to 2021). Libraries were constructed by the immunoSEQ multiplex PCR assay. TCRdb took this table from immuneACCESS and kept in-frame rearrangements with V and J called. Such tables lack part of the clones; where checked against another copy, unresolved V genes explain under half of the gap, and the rest is unexplained. The table for this sample lists 200,000 to 250,000 clones; roughly 80% of them were counted only once. Of the sample, about 3.9% falls within the top ten clones. The sequencing sample was made of PBMCs or T cells enriched from blood (not recorded which). The receptors come from a woman in her 40s who had been exposed to COVID-19.

The V and J genes are TRBV7-8 and TRBJ2-1; 7 bases are shared with TRBD1. The CDR3 has 15 residues. The J segment lost 3 bases and the V segment lost 5 bases, leaving 7 bases of the junction unmatched. CDR1 and CDR2 (germline): SGHVS, FQNEAQ. This CDR3 is CASSSPGQSYNEQFF. CDR3 coding DNA: TGTGCCAGCAGCAGCCCGGGACAGAGCTACAATGAGCAGTTCTTC.

This clone has a count of ten or more. This sample also contains other DNA sequences that code for the same CDR3. V gene TRBV18 combines with J gene TRBJ2-7; possibly TRBD1 for D (5 bases). Germline lookup yields CDR1 KGHSH and CDR2 LQKENI. V was trimmed by 3 bases and J by 5 bases, leaving 11 bases between them. CDR3 size: 13 residues. CDR3 in DNA: TGTGCCAGCTCACCCCTCAGGGAAGACGAGCAGTACTTC. This gives the protein CASSPLREDEQYF.

The rearrangement uses TRBV10-1 and TRBJ2-7; D call uncertain. The V end lost 3 bases, the J end lost 3 bases, and 15 bases lay between the germline ends. The CDR3 is 15 amino acids. Germline values: CDR1 WNHNN, CDR2 SYGVQD (reference sequence). The CDR3 DNA is TGCGCCAGCAGTGATCCTGACATCAGGCGCTACGAGCAGTACTTC. Protein product: CASSDPDIRRYEQYF.

The chain combines TRBV3-1 (or the pseudogene TRBV3-2) with TRBJ2-1; a weak D match, TRBD2 (6 bases). Trimming took off 7 bases at V and 3 bases at J, with 19 bases between the two ends. The CDR3 has 16 residues. Germline loops: CDR1 LGHDT, CDR2 YNNKEL (reference sequence). DNA for the CDR3: TGTGCCAGCACAGGACGAACTAGCCACGTCTACAATGAGCAGTTCTTC. Translated: CASTGRTSHVYNEQFF.

CDR3 in amino acids: CASSQSAGGPVGGYTF. CDR3 DNA: TGTGCCAGCAGCCAGAGCGCAGGGGGGCCTGTCGGTGGCTACACCTTC. The chain is built from TRBV14 and TRBJ1-2, with 7 bases identical to TRBD1. The CDR3 contains 16 residues. The J segment lost 7 bases and the V segment lost 3 bases, leaving 14 bases of the junction unmatched. CDR1 and CDR2 (germline): SGHDN, FVKESK. Full variable domain (missing parts from reference TRBV14 and TRBJ1-2): EAGVTQFPSHSVIEKGQTVTLRCDPISGHDNLYWYRRVMGKEIKFLLHFVKESKQDESGMPNNRFLAERTGGTYSTLKVQPAELEDSGVYFCASSQSAGGPVGGYTFGSGTRLTVV.

The chain combines TRBV5-4 with TRBJ1-1, with 8 positions matching TRBD1. The CDR3 length is 13 residues. V shed 6 bases, J shed 5 bases, and the junction held 6 bases outside the gene matches. The V gene's germline CDR1 is SGHNT and CDR2 YYREEE (reference sequence). In nucleotides, the CDR3 is TGTGCCAGCACCGGGACAGGTGGGACTGAAGCTTTCTTT. Translation: CASTGTGGTEAFF.

The chain is built from TRBV28 and TRBJ2-5; D unclear. Per germline, CDR1 MDHEN and CDR2 SYDVKM. V lost 3 bases and J lost 1, with 3 bases in between. The CDR3 spans 12 residues. CDR3 coding DNA: TGTGCCAGCAGTTTTATCCAAGAGACCCAGTACTTC. It is translated as CASSFIQETQYF.

This chain connects TRBV6-5 to TRBJ2-5; 8 bases map to TRBD2. The V segment lost 6 bases and the J segment 4 bases; nucleotides outside the gene matches: 7. This CDR3 is 14 amino acids long. CDR1 and CDR2 (germline): MNHEY, SVGAGI. CDR3 sequence (DNA): TGTGCCAGCAGATCCGGACTAGCCCCAGAGACCCAGTACTTC. Its protein product is CASRSGLAPETQYF.

This chain uses TRBV7-8 with TRBJ1-2; TRBD1 matches at 8 bases. The germline gives CDR1 SGHVS, CDR2 FQNEAQ. V trimming: 4 bases; J trimming: 2 bases; junction bases outside the gene matches: 6. The CDR3 runs 15 residues. The CDR3 loop is CASSSHRGGNYGYTF. The CDR3 DNA follows: TGTGCCAGCAGCTCTCACAGGGGGGGAAACTATGGCTACACCTTC.

The chain combines TRBV19 with TRBJ2-5; tentative D call: TRBD2 (5 bases). The CDR3 runs to 16 residues. Trimming removed 3 bases at V and 1 base at J, with 15 bases between. Germline V gene lookup returns CDR1 LNHDA and CDR2 SQIVND (reference sequence). CDR3 in amino acids: CASSIGSAGAQETQYF. The CDR3 DNA sequence: TGTGCCAGTAGTATTGGGTCGGCGGGCGCCCAAGAGACCCAGTACTTC. The entire variable domain, with the rest obtained from reference TRBV19 and TRBJ2-5, is as follows: DGGITQSPKYLFRKEGQNVTLSCEQNLNHDAMYWYRQDPGQGLRLIYYSQIVNDFQKGDIAEGYSVSREKKESFPLTVTSAQKNPTAFYLCASSIGSAGAQETQYFGPGTRLLVL.

The gene calls are TRBV19 and TRBJ1-3; D is undetermined. This CDR3 contains 13 residues. The ends were cut back, 5 bases at V and 2 bases at J, with 7 bases in the middle. Per the germline V gene, CDR1 is LNHDA and CDR2 is SQIVND (reference sequence). In DNA form, the CDR3 reads TGTGCCAGTAGTTCCTCGGCTGGAAACACCATATATTTT. Translating gives CASSSSAGNTIYF. Filled out from reference TRBV19 and TRBJ1-3, the complete variable domain reads DGGITQSPKYLFRKEGQNVTLSCEQNLNHDAMYWYRQDPGQGLRLIYYSQIVNDFQKGDIAEGYSVSREKKESFPLTVTSAQKNPTAFYLCASSSSAGNTIYFGEGSWLTVV.

This clone was recorded a few times. The genes are TRBV5-5 and TRBJ2-7, with D perhaps matching TRBD1 (5 bases). The V end was cut by 4 bases, the J end by 4 bases, with 15 bases between. The CDR3 is made up of 14 amino acids. CDR1 and CDR2 (germline): SGHKS, YYEKEE (reference sequence). CDR3 residues: CASSPLVQGYEQYF. The CDR3 DNA reads as TGTGCCAGCAGCCCCCTGGTTCAGGGATACGAGCAGTACTTC.

This clone was recorded only once. The chain employs TRBV5-1 and TRBJ2-5, with TRBD2 matching over 8 bases. V lost 5 bases, J lost 1 base, and 7 bases stayed unmatched. This CDR3 has 15 amino acids. Germline V gene lookup returns CDR1 SGHRS and CDR2 YFSETQ. The CDR3 here is CASSLAGFFQETQYF. DNA for the CDR3: TGCGCCAGCAGTTTAGCGGGGTTTTTCCAAGAGACCCAGTACTTC. Full variable domain (remainder filled in from reference TRBV5-1 and TRBJ2-5): KAGVTQTPRYLIKTRGQQVTLSCSPISGHRSVSWYQQTPGQGLQFLFEYFSETQRNKGNFPGRFSGRQFSNSRSEMNVSTLELGDSALYLCASSLAGFFQETQYFGPGTRLLVL.

The rearrangement joins TRBV28 to TRBJ1-2; TRBD1 aligns across 10 bases. J gave up 7 bases and V 6 bases, and 11 bases lay outside the gene matches. Germline V gene lookup returns CDR1 MDHEN and CDR2 SYDVKM. The CDR3 is made up of 15 amino acids. The CDR3 DNA reads as TGTGCCAGCAGCTTTCGGACAGGGGGGTATGGTGGCTACACCTTC. This encodes CASSFRTGGYGGYTF.

This chain connects TRBV7-2 to TRBJ2-5; TRBD2 matches at 9 bases. This CDR3 is built from 18 residues. Germline V gene data show CDR1 as SGHTA and CDR2 as FQGNSA. V lost 5 bases, J lost 5 bases, and 18 bases stayed unmatched. The CDR3 is CASSLIHHGGGAGETQYF. Written as DNA, the CDR3 is TGTGCCAGCAGCCTCATCCATCATGGCGGGGGGGCGGGTGAGACCCAGTACTTC.

This clone has only a few counts. The chain combines TRBV10-1 with TRBJ2-2; no clear D gene. Per germline, CDR1 WNHNN and CDR2 SYGVQD (reference sequence). The CDR3 sequence is 15 residues long. V was clipped by 2 bases and J by 1 base, with 8 bases between them. The CDR3 sequence is CASSEARQNTGELFF. Written as DNA, the CDR3 is TGCGCCAGCAGTGAGGCCCGACAGAACACCGGGGAGCTGTTTTTT.

CDR3 sequence reads: CASSSASGGAYEQFF. The DNA of the CDR3 is TGTGCCAGCAGCTCCGCTAGCGGGGGGGCCTATGAGCAGTTCTTC. The V call is TRBV11-1, the J call TRBJ2-1; 12 bases are a match to TRBD2. Germline trimming cut 4 bases from V and 8 bases from J; bases unmatched to any gene: 6. The CDR3 loop spans 15 amino acids. Germline CDR1 reads SGHAT; CDR2 reads FQDESV (reference sequence).

The chain employs TRBV9 and TRBJ1-2; 8 bases line up with TRBD1. The germline V gene encodes CDR1 SGDLS and CDR2 YYNGEE. This CDR3 contains 13 residues. V shed 6 bases, J shed 4 bases, and the junction held 5 bases outside the gene matches. CDR3 sequence: CASTQGARYGYTF. The CDR3 bases are TGTGCCAGCACCCAGGGGGCGCGCTATGGCTACACCTTC.

V usage is TRBV5-4 and J usage is TRBJ2-5, with TRBD2 matching over 9 bases. Germline V lookup: CDR1 SGHNT, CDR2 YYREEE (reference sequence). J was trimmed by 1 base and V by 4 bases; bases with no gene match: 8. This CDR3 spans 16 amino acids. CDR3 region: CASSPVTSGSQETQYF. The CDR3 DNA sequence: TGTGCCAGCAGCCCGGTGACTAGCGGAAGCCAAGAGACCCAGTACTTC.

This sequence joins TRBV6-5 and TRBJ2-7; 7 positions agree with TRBD2. Germline V gene lookup returns CDR1 MNHEY and CDR2 SVGAGI. The ends lost 2 bases at V and 6 bases at J; junction bases unmatched: 7. This CDR3 has 14 amino acids. The CDR3 reads CASSYLGRAGEQYF. The CDR3 DNA follows: TGTGCCAGCAGTTACCTGGGGAGGGCTGGCGAGCAGTACTTC.

In this sample, this clone turned up once. The chain employs TRBV21-1 and TRBJ1-2. TRBV21-1 is termed a pseudogene. The CDR3 is made up of 12 amino acids. As DNA, the CDR3 is TGTGCCGGCCCCCCGGGGGGCTATGGCTACACCTTC. This sequence encodes CAGPPGGYGYTF.